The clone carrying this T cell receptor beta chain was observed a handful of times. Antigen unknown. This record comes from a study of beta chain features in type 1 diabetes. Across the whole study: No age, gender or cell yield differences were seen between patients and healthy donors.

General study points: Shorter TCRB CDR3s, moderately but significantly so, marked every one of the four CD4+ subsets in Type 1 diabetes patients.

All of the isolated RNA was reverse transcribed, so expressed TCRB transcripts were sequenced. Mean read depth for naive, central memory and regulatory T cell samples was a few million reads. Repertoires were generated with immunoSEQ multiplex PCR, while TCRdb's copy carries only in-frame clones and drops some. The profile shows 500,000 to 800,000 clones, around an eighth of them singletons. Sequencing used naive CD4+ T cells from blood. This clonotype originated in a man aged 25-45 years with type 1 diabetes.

CDR3 bases: TGTGCCAGCAGCACAACTAGCGGACAACTTCTTAATAGCTCCTACGAGCAGTACTTC. This translates into CASSTTSGQLLNSSYEQYF. The chain combines TRBV21-1 with TRBJ2-7; the D call in the table, TRBD2, was not verified against the DNA. TRBV21-1 counts as a pseudogene. The CDR3 covers 19 residues.